This record looks at one T cell receptor beta chain sequence and its context. Libraries were prepared by immunoSEQ multiplex PCR; TCRdb keeps only in-frame clonotypes and omits some of them. The sample lists around 93,000 clones, 80% to 95% occurring once. The CDR3 is 15 amino acids. V was clipped by 5 bases and J by 7 bases; unmatched bases: 12. Germline V gene sequence: CDR1 KGHSH, CDR2 LQKENI. The data belong to a study of control samples from healthy donors and cancer patients. The sequence was collected from a human donor in good health. The donor label of this sample is uncertain. V and J are TRBV18 and TRBJ1-2; 8 bases fit TRBD1. Sequenced: blood. This CDR3 is CASSTAAQGASGYTF. In DNA form, the CDR3 reads TGTGCCAGCTCAACGGCCGCCCAGGGGGCGTCTGGCTACACCTTC.